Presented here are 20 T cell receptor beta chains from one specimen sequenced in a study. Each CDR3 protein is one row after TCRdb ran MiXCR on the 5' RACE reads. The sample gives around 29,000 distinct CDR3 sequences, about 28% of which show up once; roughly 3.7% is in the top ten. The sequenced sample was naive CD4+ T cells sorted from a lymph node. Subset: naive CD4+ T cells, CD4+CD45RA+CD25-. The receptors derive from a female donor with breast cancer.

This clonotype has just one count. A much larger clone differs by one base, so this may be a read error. The CDR3 here is CAGSIRDREVPEAFF. The CDR3 coding sequence is TGTGCCGGCAGCATCCGGGACAGGGAGGTCCCTGAAGCTTTCTTT. This chain links TRBV7-2 with TRBJ1-1, with 9 bases aligning to TRBD1. Germline V lookup: CDR1 SGHTA, CDR2 FQGNSA. The CDR3 spans 15 residues.

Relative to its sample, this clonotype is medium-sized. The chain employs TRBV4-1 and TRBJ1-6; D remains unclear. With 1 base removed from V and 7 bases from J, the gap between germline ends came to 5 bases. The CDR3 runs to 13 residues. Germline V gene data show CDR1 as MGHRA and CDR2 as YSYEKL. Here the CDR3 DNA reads TGCGCCAGCAGCCAAGCCCGGAATTCACCCCTCCACTTT. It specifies CASSQARNSPLHF.

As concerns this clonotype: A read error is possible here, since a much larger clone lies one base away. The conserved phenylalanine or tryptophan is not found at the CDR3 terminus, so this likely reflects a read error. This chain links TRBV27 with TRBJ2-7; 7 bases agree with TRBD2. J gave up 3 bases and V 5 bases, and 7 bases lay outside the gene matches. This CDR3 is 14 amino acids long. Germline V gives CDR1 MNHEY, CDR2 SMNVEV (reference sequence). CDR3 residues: CASSPRGKSYEQYL. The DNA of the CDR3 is TGTGCCAGCAGTCCGCGGGGGAAGAGCTACGAGCAGTACCTC.

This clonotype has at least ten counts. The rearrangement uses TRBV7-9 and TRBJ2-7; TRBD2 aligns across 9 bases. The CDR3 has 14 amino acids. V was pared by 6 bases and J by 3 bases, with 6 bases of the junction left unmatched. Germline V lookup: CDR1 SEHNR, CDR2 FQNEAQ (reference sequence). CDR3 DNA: TGTGCCAGCAGTCCGGGACTAGCAAGCTACGAGCAGTACTTC. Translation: CASSPGLASYEQYF.

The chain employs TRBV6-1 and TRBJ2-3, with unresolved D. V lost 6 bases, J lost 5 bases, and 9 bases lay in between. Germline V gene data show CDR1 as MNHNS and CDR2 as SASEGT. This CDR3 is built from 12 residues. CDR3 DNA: TGTGCCAGCAGCTGGAGCTTAGATACGCAGTATTTT. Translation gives CASSWSLDTQYF.

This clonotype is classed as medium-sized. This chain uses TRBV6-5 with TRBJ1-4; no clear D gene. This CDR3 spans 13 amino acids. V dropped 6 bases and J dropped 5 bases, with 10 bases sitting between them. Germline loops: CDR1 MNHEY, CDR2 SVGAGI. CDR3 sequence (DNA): TGTGCCAGCAGCCTAACCAGGAATGAAAAACTGTTTTTT. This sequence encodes CASSLTRNEKLFF.

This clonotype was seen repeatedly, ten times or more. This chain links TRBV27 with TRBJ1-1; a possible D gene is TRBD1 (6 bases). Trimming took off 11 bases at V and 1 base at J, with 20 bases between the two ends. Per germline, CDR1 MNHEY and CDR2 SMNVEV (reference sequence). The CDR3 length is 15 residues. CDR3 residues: CAALKRGAWNTEAFF. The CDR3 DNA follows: TGTGCCGCATTGAAGAGGGGGGCGTGGAACACTGAAGCTTTCTTT.

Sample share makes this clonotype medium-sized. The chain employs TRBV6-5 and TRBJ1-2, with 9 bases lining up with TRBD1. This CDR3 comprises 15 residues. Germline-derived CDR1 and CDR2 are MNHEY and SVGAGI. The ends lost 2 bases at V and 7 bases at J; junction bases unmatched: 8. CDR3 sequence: CASSYRRQGEGGYTF. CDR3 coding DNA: TGTGCCAGCAGTTACAGACGACAGGGGGAAGGTGGCTACACCTTC.

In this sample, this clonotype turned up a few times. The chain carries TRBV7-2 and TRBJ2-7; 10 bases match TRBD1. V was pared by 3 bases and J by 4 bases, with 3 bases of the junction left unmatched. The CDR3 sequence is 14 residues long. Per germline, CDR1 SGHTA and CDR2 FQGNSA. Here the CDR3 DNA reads TGTGCCAGCAGCTTGACAGGGGGCGGGTACGAGCAGTACTTC. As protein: CASSLTGGGYEQYF. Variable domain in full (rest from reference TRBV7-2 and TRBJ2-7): GAGVSQSPSNKVTEKGKDVELRCDPISGHTALYWYRQSLGQGLEFLIYFQGNSAPDKSGLPSDRFSAERTGGSVSTLTIQRTQQEDSAVYLCASSLTGGGYEQYFGPGTRLTVT.

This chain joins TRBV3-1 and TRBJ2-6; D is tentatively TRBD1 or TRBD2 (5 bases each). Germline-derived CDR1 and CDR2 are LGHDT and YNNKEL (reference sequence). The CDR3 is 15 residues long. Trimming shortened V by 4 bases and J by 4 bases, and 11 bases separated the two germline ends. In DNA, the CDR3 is TGTGCCAGCAGCCCCCCAGGGACCGGGGCCAACGTCCTGACTTTC. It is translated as CASSPPGTGANVLTF. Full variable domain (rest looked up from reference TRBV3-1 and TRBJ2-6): DTAVSQTPKYLVTQMGNDKSIKCEQNLGHDTMYWYKQDSKKFLKIMFSYNNKELIINETVPNRFSPKSPDKAHLNLHINSLELGDSAVYFCASSPPGTGANVLTFGAGSRLTVL.

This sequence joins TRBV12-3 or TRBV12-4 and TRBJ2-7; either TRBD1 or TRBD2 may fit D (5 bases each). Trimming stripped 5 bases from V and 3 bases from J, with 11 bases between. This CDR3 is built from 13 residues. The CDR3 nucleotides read TGTGCCAGCAGTCGGGACGGAGGCTACGAGCAGTACTTC. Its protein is CASSRDGGYEQYF.

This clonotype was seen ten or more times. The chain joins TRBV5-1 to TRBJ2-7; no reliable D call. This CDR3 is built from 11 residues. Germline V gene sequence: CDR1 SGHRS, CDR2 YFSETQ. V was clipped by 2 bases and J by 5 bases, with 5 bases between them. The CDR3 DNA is TGCGCCAGCAGCTTCAGCCACGAGCAGTACTTC. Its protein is CASSFSHEQYF.

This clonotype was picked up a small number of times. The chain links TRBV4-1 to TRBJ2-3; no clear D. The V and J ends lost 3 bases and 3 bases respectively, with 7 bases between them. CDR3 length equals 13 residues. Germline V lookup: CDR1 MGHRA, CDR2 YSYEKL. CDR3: CASSHAATDTQYF. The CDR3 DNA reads TGCGCCAGCAGCCATGCGGCAACAGATACGCAGTATTTT.

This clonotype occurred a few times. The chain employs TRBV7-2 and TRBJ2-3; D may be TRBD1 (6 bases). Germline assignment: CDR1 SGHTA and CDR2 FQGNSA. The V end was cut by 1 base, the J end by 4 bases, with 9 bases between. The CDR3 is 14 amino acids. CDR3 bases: TGTGCCAGCAGCTTAGTCGCAGGGGCAGATACGCAGTATTTT. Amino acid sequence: CASSLVAGADTQYF.

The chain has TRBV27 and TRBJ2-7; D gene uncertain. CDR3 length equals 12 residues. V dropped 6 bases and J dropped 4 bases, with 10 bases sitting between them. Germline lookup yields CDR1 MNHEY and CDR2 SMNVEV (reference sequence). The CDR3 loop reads CASRGPRYEQYF. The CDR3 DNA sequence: TGTGCCAGCAGGGGCCCAAGGTACGAGCAGTACTTC.

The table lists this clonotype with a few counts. The CDR3, as DNA: TGTGCCACCAGTGGGGGAACGGGAAGGAATACGCAGTATTTT. Its translation is CATSGGTGRNTQYF. The chain employs TRBV24-1 and TRBJ2-3; D is possibly TRBD2 (5 bases). The length of the CDR3 is 14 residues. CDR1 is KGHDR, CDR2 SFDVKD, per germline. V dropped 5 bases and J dropped 7 bases, with 15 bases sitting between them.

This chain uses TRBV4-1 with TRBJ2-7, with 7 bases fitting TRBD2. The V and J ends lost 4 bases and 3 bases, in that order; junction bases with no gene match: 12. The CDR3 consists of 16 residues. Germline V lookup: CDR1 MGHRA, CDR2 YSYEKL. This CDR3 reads CASSRAPSGLYYEQYF. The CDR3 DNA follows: TGCGCCAGCAGCCGAGCCCCTAGCGGTCTATACTACGAGCAGTACTTC.

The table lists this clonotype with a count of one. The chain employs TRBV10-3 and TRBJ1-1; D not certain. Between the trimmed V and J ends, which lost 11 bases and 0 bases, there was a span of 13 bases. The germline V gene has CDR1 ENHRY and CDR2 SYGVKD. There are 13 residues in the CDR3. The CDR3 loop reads CAVNDLMNTEAFF. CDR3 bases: TGTGCCGTCAACGACTTAATGAACACTGAAGCTTTCTTT.

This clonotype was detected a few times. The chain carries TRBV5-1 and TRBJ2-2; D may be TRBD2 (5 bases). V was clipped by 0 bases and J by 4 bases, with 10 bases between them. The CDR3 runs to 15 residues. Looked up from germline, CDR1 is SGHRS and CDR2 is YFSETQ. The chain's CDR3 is CASSLGTYSTGELFF. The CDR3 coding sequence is TGCGCCAGCAGCTTGGGGACTTACAGCACCGGGGAGCTGTTTTTT.

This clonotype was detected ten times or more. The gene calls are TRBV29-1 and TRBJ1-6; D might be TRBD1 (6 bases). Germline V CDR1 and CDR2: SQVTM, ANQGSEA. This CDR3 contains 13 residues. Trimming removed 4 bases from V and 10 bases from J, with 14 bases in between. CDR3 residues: CSVAVGADSPLHF. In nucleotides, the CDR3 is TGCAGCGTTGCGGTGGGGGCGGACTCACCCCTCCACTTT.